This is a list of T cell receptor beta chains from one sample in a study of blood T cell repertoires in COVID-19. TCRdb's table, derived via immunoSEQ multiplex PCR, lists solely in-frame clones and lacks some. Among some 170,000 clones listed, roughly 87% were seen once. The source material was peripheral blood. The receptors stem from a woman aged 50 to 65 with acute or convalescent COVID-19. Both conserved end residues are part of each CDR3. Fields, in order: D gene, V gene, J gene, CDR3 protein, CDR3 DNA. The D gene is left open where the match is weak.

TRBD1	TRBV5-1	TRBJ1-6	CASSSDRGGNSPLHF	TGCGCCAGCAGCTCGGACAGGGGAGGTAATTCACCCCTCCACTTT
NA	TRBV7-8	TRBJ1-2	CASSGGEAGGPYGYTF	TGTGCCAGCAGCGGGGGAGAGGCCGGGGGGCCCTATGGCTACACCTTC
TRBD1	TRBV5-4	TRBJ2-7	CASSSGQGGYEQYF	TGTGCCAGCAGCTCGGGACAGGGGGGCTACGAGCAGTACTTC
NA	TRBV7-2	TRBJ2-1	CASSLGVEQFF	TGTGCCAGCAGCTTAGGCGTGGAGCAGTTCTTC
TRBD2	TRBV18	TRBJ2-1	CASSPGLAGGNEQFF	TGTGCCAGCTCACCGGGACTAGCGGGAGGCAATGAGCAGTTCTTC
NA	TRBV7-9	TRBJ1-2	CASSFLQGDYGYTF	TGTGCCAGCAGCTTCCTACAGGGTGACTATGGCTACACCTTC
NA	TRBV24-1	TRBJ2-3	CATSDSGLRTDTQYF	TGTGCCACCAGTGACTCGGGACTCCGCACAGATACGCAGTATTTT
TRBD1	TRBV29-1	TRBJ1-2	CSVEDHRTGQYQFNYGYTF	TGCAGCGTTGAAGACCACCGGACAGGCCAGTACCAGTTTAACTATGGCTACACCTTC
NA	TRBV19	TRBJ1-1	CASSISTANTEAFF	TGTGCCAGTAGTATTTCGACAGCGAACACTGAAGCTTTCTTT
TRBD2	TRBV9	TRBJ2-5	CASSEGLAGGDQETQYF	TGTGCCAGCAGCGAGGGACTAGCGGGAGGTGACCAAGAGACCCAGTACTTC